One sample yielded the 5 T cell receptor beta chains listed below, sequenced in a study of CD8+CD57+ T cells in acquired aplastic anemia. Genomic DNA, the template, was used for profiling of the TCR beta VDJ and CDR3. In TCRdb, the reads were re-called with MiXCR into one record per CDR3 protein. The table has approximately 130,000 distinct CDR3 sequences, less than 45% seen once. The sequenced material came from sorted CD4+, CD8+, or CD8+CD57+ T cells (not recorded which) from PBMCs. These receptors were collected from a human donor in good health, serving as a control.

This clonotype was counted at least ten times. The rearrangement links TRBV6-1 to TRBJ1-2; D remains unclear. The CDR3 totals 17 residues. Germline V gene lookup returns CDR1 MNHNS and CDR2 SASEGT. Deletions cut 2 bases from V and 0 bases from J, with 16 bases between. Here the CDR3 DNA reads TGTGCCAGCAGTGAATTCGCTCACCACAGATCTAACTATGGCTACACCTTC. Translation: CASSEFAHHRSNYGYTF.

Worth noting for this clonotype: Just one base apart from a much larger clone, this may be a read error. In DNA, the CDR3 is TGTGCCAGCAGACAGACTAGCGGGGCATCCTACGAGCAGTACTTC. Encoded protein: CASRQTSGASYEQYF. This rearrangement joins TRBV2 to TRBJ2-7, with TRBD2 matching over 11 bases. The CDR3 is 15 amino acids. Germline V gene data show CDR1 as SNHLY and CDR2 as FYNNEI. The V gene end was trimmed by 6 bases and the J gene end by 1 base; junction bases not matched to a gene: 5.

A few counts support this clonotype. The rearrangement joins TRBV29-1 to TRBJ2-7, with 7 positions matching TRBD1. This CDR3 region has 14 residues. Germline V gives CDR1 SQVTM, CDR2 ANQGSEA. V dropped 6 bases and J dropped 5; count of bases not matched to a gene: 13. The chain's CDR3 is CSVADRAKPNEQYF. Written as DNA, the CDR3 is TGCAGCGTGGCCGACAGGGCGAAGCCTAACGAGCAGTACTTC.

The CDR3 region is CASSKPGSWEQYF. The DNA for the CDR3 is TGTGCCAGCAGCAAACCGGGCTCCTGGGAGCAGTACTTC. The rearrangement uses TRBV7-6 and TRBJ2-7; D unresolved. Looked up from germline, CDR1 is SGHVS and CDR2 is FNYEAQ. This CDR3 has 13 amino acids. V lost 5 bases to trimming and J lost 7 bases, with 15 bases between them. The full variable domain, its missing parts supplied by reference TRBV7-6 and TRBJ2-7, is GAGVSQSPRYKVTKRGQDVALRCDPISGHVSLYWYRQALGQGPEFLTYFNYEAQQDKSGLPNDRFSAERPEGSISTLTIQRTEQRDSAMYRCASSKPGSWEQYFGPGTRLTVT.

Many counts were recorded for this clonotype. The chain combines TRBV2 with TRBJ2-1; 7 nucleotides match TRBD1. V was clipped by 7 bases and J by 7 bases; unmatched bases: 13. The CDR3 spans 15 residues. Germline V CDR1 and CDR2: SNHLY, FYNNEI. The CDR3: CASTEGGIAKNEQFF. For the CDR3, the DNA is TGTGCCAGCACCGAAGGGGGCATCGCGAAAAATGAGCAGTTCTTC.